A single sample gave rise to the 12 T cell receptor beta chains below, sequenced in a study of identical twins. From the 5' RACE reads, TCRdb called clonotypes with MiXCR, one entry per CDR3 protein. The sample lists roughly 700,000 distinct CDR3 sequences, over 8.5% occurring once. Separately, the same data were catalogued under a study of yellow fever vaccine responses in identical twins.

The sample was PBMCs. All receptors come from a woman in her late teens or twenties in good health.

This clonotype has a handful of counts. The chain links TRBV27 to TRBJ2-7; D might be TRBD2 (6 bases). V gave up 4 bases and J gave up 2 bases, with 12 bases separating them. The CDR3 covers 14 residues. In germline, CDR1 is MNHEY, CDR2 SMNVEV (reference sequence). CDR3 in amino acids: CASSSGVGAYEQYF. DNA of the CDR3: TGTGCCAGCAGTTCGGGGGTGGGAGCCTACGAGCAGTACTTC.

The chain is built from TRBV3-1 and TRBJ1-1; D gene unclear. CDR1 and CDR2 from the germline V gene are LGHDT and YNNKEL (reference sequence). Trimming removed 8 bases from V and 5 bases from J, with 12 bases in between. This CDR3 contains 12 residues. The CDR3 DNA reads as TGTGCCAGCGGGCTTGGGGTGACTGAAGCTTTCTTT. Translated: CASGLGVTEAFF. Complete variable domain (other parts from reference TRBV3-1 and TRBJ1-1): DTAVSQTPKYLVTQMGNDKSIKCEQNLGHDTMYWYKQDSKKFLKIMFSYNNKELIINETVPNRFSPKSPDKAHLNLHINSLELGDSAVYFCASGLGVTEAFFGQGTRLTVV.

This chain joins TRBV28 and TRBJ2-5; 11 nucleotides match TRBD2. Germline trimming cut 4 bases from V and 5 bases from J; bases unmatched to any gene: 6. The CDR3 sequence is 15 residues long. Germline CDR1 MDHEN, CDR2 SYDVKM. The CDR3 bases are TGTGCCAGCAGTTCTTTCCGGACTAGCGGGGAGACCCAGTACTTC. Encoded protein: CASSSFRTSGETQYF.

There are a few counts of this clonotype. The rearrangement uses TRBV7-9 and TRBJ1-2, with D uncertain. The CDR3 runs to 15 residues. V dropped 6 bases and J dropped 7 bases, with 21 bases sitting between them. Germline V gene data show CDR1 as SEHNR and CDR2 as FQNEAQ (reference sequence). CDR3 sequence (DNA): TGTGCCAGCAGTCTGGCCTCCGTTGAGATGCTTGGCTACACCTTC. Translation: CASSLASVEMLGYTF.

This clonotype has a handful of counts. The chain joins TRBV5-1 to TRBJ2-1; 9 bases are shared with TRBD1. The CDR3 is 17 residues long. V was pared by 2 bases and J by 3 bases, with 9 bases of the junction left unmatched. Germline CDR1 SGHRS, CDR2 YFSETQ. CDR3 bases: TGCGCCAGCAGCTTCGTCCGAGAGACAGGGGGCTACAATGAGCAGTTCTTC. Translated, it gives CASSFVRETGGYNEQFF.

This clonotype has ten or more counts. This rearrangement joins TRBV5-1 to TRBJ1-1, with no clear D. The CDR3 extends over 13 amino acids. V was trimmed by 3 bases and J by 3 bases, leaving 9 bases between them. The V gene's germline CDR1 is SGHRS and CDR2 YFSETQ. In DNA, the CDR3 is TGCGCCAGCAGCTCCTCGGCGGACACTGAAGCTTTCTTT. Translated, it gives CASSSSADTEAFF.

The chain recombines TRBV10-3 with TRBJ2-1; D gene ambiguous. The germline V and J ends were trimmed by 0 bases and 10 bases, with 13 bases remaining between them. The germline CDR1 and CDR2 sequences are ENHRY and SYGVKD. The CDR3 runs 14 residues. The CDR3 coding sequence is TGTGCCATCAGTGAGTCCCCAGCGCAAAAGGAGCAGTTCTTC. Translation gives CAISESPAQKEQFF.

V is TRBV4-1 and J is TRBJ2-5; the D gene is possibly TRBD2 (6 bases). Germline CDR1 reads MGHRA; CDR2 reads YSYEKL. Trimming left V 5 bases short and J 1 base short, with 14 bases between. This CDR3 region has 15 residues. CDR3 nucleotide sequence: TGCGCCAGCAGCAAAGGAGTAGCGGCCCAAGAGACCCAGTACTTC. Translated, it gives CASSKGVAAQETQYF.

This clonotype was observed many times. The chain is built from TRBV12-3 or TRBV12-4 and TRBJ2-5; D unresolved. The length of the CDR3 is 17 residues. The V gene lost 3 bases and the J gene lost 4 bases, with 21 bases spanning the gap. The CDR3 DNA reads as TGTGCCAGCAGTTTTCTGCCCTTGGGCACAATACCAGAGACCCAGTACTTC. It encodes CASSFLPLGTIPETQYF.

This clonotype was detected many times. The chain has TRBV3-1 and TRBJ2-1; the D is unclear. CDR3 length: 12 residues. The germline CDR1 and CDR2 sequences are LGHDT and YNNKEL (reference sequence). V lost 1 base to trimming and J lost 10 bases, with 8 bases between them. As DNA, the CDR3 is TGTGCCAGCAGCCAAGCCCTGAGGGAGCAGTTCTTC. It specifies CASSQALREQFF.

This clonotype was counted between two and nine times. The chain carries TRBV5-1 and TRBJ2-5; no clear D gene. V was pared by 2 bases and J by 5 bases, with 10 bases between. Germline V gene data show CDR1 as SGHRS and CDR2 as YFSETQ. The CDR3 is 13 residues long. Written as DNA, the CDR3 is TGCGCCAGCAGCTTATACTTACGGGAGACCCAGTACTTC. Protein product: CASSLYLRETQYF.

The table lists this clonotype with a few counts. The CDR3 DNA is TGTGCCAGCAGTTACTCGTTAGGGACAGGCGCAGATACGCAGTATTTT. Protein: CASSYSLGTGADTQYF. The chain uses TRBV6-5 and TRBJ2-3; 8 bases agree with TRBD1. Germline V gene data show CDR1 as MNHEY and CDR2 as SVGAGI. The CDR3 sequence is 16 residues long. Trimming at V came to 0 bases and at J to 4 bases, leaving 6 bases not matched to a gene.